Reported below is one T cell receptor beta chain. Germline values: CDR1 SGHTA, CDR2 FQGNSA. The CDR3 totals 16 residues. J gave up 0 bases and V 3 bases, and 4 bases lay outside the gene matches. This entry is derived from a study of blood T cell repertoires in COVID-19. On the study more broadly: The United States, Italy and Spain provided the acute and convalescent COVID-19 samples. Sources were T cells, B-cell-depleted T cells, or PBMCs; the material itself was cDNA or gDNA.

The table came from immunoSEQ multiplex PCR; TCRdb's copy has only in-frame clones and leaves some out. Of about 160,000 clones listed, around 86% were seen once; the top ten hold around 6.3%. The genes are TRBV7-2 and TRBJ2-2; 7 bases line up with TRBD1. The receptor was isolated from a man older than 75 with acute or convalescent COVID-19. Sequenced sample: peripheral blood. As DNA, the CDR3 is TGTGCCAGCAGCTTTGACAGGGTGGCGAACACCGGGGAGCTGTTTTTT. Amino acid sequence: CASSFDRVANTGELFF. The variable domain in full, with the rest retrieved from reference TRBV7-2 and TRBJ2-2, is GAGVSQSPSNKVTEKGKDVELRCDPISGHTALYWYRQSLGQGLEFLIYFQGNSAPDKSGLPSDRFSAERTGGSVSTLTIQRTQQEDSAVYLCASSFDRVANTGELFFGEGSRLTVL.